The T cell receptor beta chain under discussion was sequenced for a study of T cells after yellow fever vaccination. Study details: Fractions containing few cells were prepared with SMART-Seq v4 Ultra Low Input.

Study findings and constraints: Most clones from primary vaccination were detected again post-booster (96% CD4, approximately 90% CD8).

Germline V CDR1 and CDR2: SGHKS, YYEKEE (reference sequence). CDR3 length: 15 amino acids. V shed 4 bases and J shed 5 bases, with 18 bases lying between them. TCRdb re-called the 5' RACE reads through MiXCR, storing one row per CDR3 protein. This table holds roughly 180,000 distinct CDR3 sequences, approximately 6.2% found once. The table lists this clonotype with many counts. The antigen remains undetermined. This TCR was recovered from a man younger than 35 who received the YFV17D yellow fever vaccine. The chain carries TRBV5-5 and TRBJ2-5, with D possibly matching TRBD1 (5 bases). Sequenced material: CD4+ T cells sorted from PBMCs, taken on the day of the first yellow fever vaccination. The CDR3 reads CASSLERGLWETQYF. In nucleotides, the CDR3 is TGTGCCAGCAGCCTCGAAAGGGGCCTCTGGGAGACCCAGTACTTC.